Each of the 6 T cell receptor beta chains below was sequenced from the same sample in a study of monozygotic twins with inflammatory bowel disease. TCRdb re-called the 5' RACE reads and shows each CDR3 protein once, DNA omitted. The table gives under 130,000 distinct CDR3 sequences; the top ten clones make up approximately 2% of it. The sequenced sample consisted of blood. The receptor set was obtained from a human donor with ulcerative colitis or Crohn's disease, or a healthy co-twin of an affected twin (not recorded which).

The rearrangement joins TRBV7-2 to TRBJ2-1. The CDR3 loop spans 14 amino acids. The germline gives CDR1 SGHTA, CDR2 FQGNSA. CDR3 region: CASSQRSSYNEQFF.

This chain links TRBV5-4 with TRBJ2-2; TCRdb gives TRBD2 as the D gene, but with no DNA this cannot be confirmed. This CDR3 has 15 residues. Germline V lookup: CDR1 SGHNT, CDR2 YYREEE (reference sequence). CDR3 sequence reads: CASSGGLAGIGELFF.

The chain has TRBV27 and TRBJ2-7; the TCRdb call, TRBD1, lacks DNA for checking. The CDR3 loop spans 15 amino acids. The germline V gene encodes CDR1 MNHEY and CDR2 SMNVEV (reference sequence). This CDR3 is CASIPLGGTRYEQYF.

The chain combines TRBV18 with TRBJ1-5. Germline CDR1 and CDR2: KGHSH and LQKENI. The CDR3 has 14 residues. The CDR3 is CASSGQRDGQPQHF.

The chain is built from TRBV10-3 and TRBJ2-1. There are 14 residues in the CDR3. Germline loops: CDR1 ENHRY, CDR2 SYGVKD. The CDR3 protein is CAITKSETYNEQFF.

This chain uses TRBV29-1 with TRBJ2-1; the D call of TRBD2 rests on TCRdb alone, since no DNA is present to check it. Germline assignment: CDR1 SQVTM and CDR2 ANQGSEA. CDR3 length: 15 amino acids. The CDR3 sequence is CSVEITSGRDNEQFF.